This record covers a single T cell receptor (beta chain). Its antigen has not been determined. No per-base quality is available; no much larger clone lies one base away. This record comes from a study of response to subunit inactivated influenza vaccine (dated by TCRdb to 2016 to 2019). For the study in its entirety: Deep quantitative profiling of the T cell receptor repertoire was used in the study to follow responses to a trivalent subunit inactivated influenza vaccine. Study-wide findings and limitations: The authors suggested that each seasonal influenza vaccination may recruit only a limited number of new T cells.

The germline V gene (reference sequence) supplies CDR1 DFQATT and CDR2 SNEGSKA. The CDR3 runs 15 amino acids, cysteine and phenylalanine included. The CDR3 DNA has 45 bases and is translated from base 1. Trimming leaves V shorter by 1 base and J shorter by 4 bases, with the junction holding 5 bases beyond the gene matches. The library was made by RT-PCR. The sequencing machine was an Illumina HiSeq 2500. The public reads were quality trimmed at Q25 with fastp and then assembled into clones with MiXCR by TCRdb, keeping productive beta chains. Each CDR3 protein appears once, grouped with its most common genes and DNA. A total of 630,000 or so distinct CDR3 sequences appear in this sample, about 15% of them only once. The ten largest clones represent more than 9% of the sample.

This receptor was obtained from a man aged 45-65 years who received an inactivated influenza vaccine. Donor details come from another sample of the same person, matched by shared clones. Here the sequenced sample was PBMCs from blood, taken about 12 days after vaccination. The V and J genes are TRBV20-1 and TRBJ2-3, with 10 bases aligning to TRBD2. The CDR3: CSARAGTSVPDTQYF. The base sequence is TGCAGTGCTAGAGCCGGGACTAGCGTCCCAGATACGCAGTATTTT.